This record covers a single T cell receptor (beta chain). Its antigen is currently unknown. It was with 60 Vbeta and 13 Jbeta primers that the PCR ran. Clones were read by immunoSEQ multiplex PCR, and TCRdb kept only the in-frame ones, dropping some. The table has approximately 180,000 clones, 70% to 80% seen once; the top ten hold around 1.5%. The trim removed 1 base at V and 2 bases at J, leaving 1 base unmatched. The CDR3 is 14 amino acids. Germline assignment: CDR1 SGHRS and CDR2 YFSETQ. The record originates from a study of cytomegalovirus exposure and HLA in healthy donors. Study-wide findings and caveats: Reported results showed that the classifier diagnosed cytomegalovirus status with high specificity and sensitivity. Near-uniform donor sequencing depth was presumed by presence/absence analyses. Through in vitro validation, a few CMV-associated chains were shown to be specific for CMV antigens. In a later analysis, at a false discovery rate of 0.05, 16,951 TCR beta sequences matched HLA alleles.

V and J are TRBV5-1 and TRBJ2-3; TRBD2 agrees at 7 bases. The sequencing input was PBMCs. The source of this sequence is a woman aged 50 to 60 in good health and CMV-seronegative. The CDR3 region has the DNA TGCGCCAGCAGCTTGAGCGGGATCACAGATACGCAGTATTTT. As protein: CASSLSGITDTQYF.